This paragraph reports one TCR beta chain. This clone was detected a few times. No antigen is known for it. It has no much larger one-base neighbor in the sample; base qualities were not kept. Library construction relied on the immunoSEQ multiplex PCR assay. The table comes from immuneACCESS by way of TCRdb, which keeps in-frame sequences with V and J called. Part of the clones is missing from these tables; in studies checked, under half for an unresolved V gene and the rest for unknown reasons. The sample contains about 95,000 clones, roughly nine tenths of them found a single time. The ten largest clones represent 0.92% of the sample. Inclusive of the bounding cysteine and phenylalanine, the CDR3 is 15 residues long. Solely the CDR3 DNA is kept, with 45 bases framed from the first base. Compared with germline, V lacks 5 bases and J lacks 3 bases; bases without a gene match: 7. The germline V gene (reference sequence) specifies MNHEY as CDR1 and SMNVEV as CDR2.

The source of the sample is a study of control samples from healthy donors and cancer patients (dated by TCRdb to 2019 to 2021). The specimen sequenced was blood. The chain uses TRBV27 and TRBJ2-7; TRBD1 agrees with 10 junctional bases. This TCR was sampled from a woman aged 30 to 39 in good health. The bases read TGTGCCAGCAGTCCTGGGACAGGGGACGTCTACGAGCAGTACTTC. Its protein is CASSPGTGDVYEQYF.